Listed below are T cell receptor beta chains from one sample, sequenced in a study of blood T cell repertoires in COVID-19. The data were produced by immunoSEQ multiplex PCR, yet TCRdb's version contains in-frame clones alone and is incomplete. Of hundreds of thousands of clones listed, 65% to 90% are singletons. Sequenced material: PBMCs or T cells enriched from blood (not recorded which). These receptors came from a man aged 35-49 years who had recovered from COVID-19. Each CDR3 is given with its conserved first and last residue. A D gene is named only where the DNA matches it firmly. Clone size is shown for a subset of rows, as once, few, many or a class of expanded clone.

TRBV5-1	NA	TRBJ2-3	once	TGCGCCAGCAGCTTGACTTCTAGCACAGATACGCAGTATTTT	CASSLTSSTDTQYF
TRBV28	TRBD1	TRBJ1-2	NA	TGTGCCAGCAGTTCGGAAGGTTGGGACAGGGGTCCCGGCTACACCTTC	CASSSEGWDRGPGYTF
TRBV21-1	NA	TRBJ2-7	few	TGTGCCAGCAGCCTTCGCCGGACTAGCGGGGAGTCGGGGGAGCAGTACTTC	CASSLRRTSGESGEQYF
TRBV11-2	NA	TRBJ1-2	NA	TGTGCCAGCAGCTTGGGGGCGGGGGAGAGGGGCTACACCTTC	CASSLGAGERGYTF
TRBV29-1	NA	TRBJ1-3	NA	TGCAGCGTTAACAGGGCGGGTGGAAACACCATATATTTT	CSVNRAGGNTIYF
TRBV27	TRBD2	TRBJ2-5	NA	TGTGCCAGCAGTTCGCGGGGGGCTCAAGAGACCCAGTACTTC	CASSSRGAQETQYF
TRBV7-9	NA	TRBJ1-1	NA	TGTGCCAGCAGCTTATGGGGGGATAGGCAGGCGGAAGCTTTCTTT	CASSLWGDRQAEAFF
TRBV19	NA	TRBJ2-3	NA	TGTGCCAGTACCCCGACGGGGATCACAGATACGCAGTATTTT	CASTPTGITDTQYF
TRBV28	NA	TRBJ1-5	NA	TGTGCCAGCAGCCAGGGGCCCTTGGTAGGGGGCAATCAGCCCCAGCATTTT	CASSQGPLVGGNQPQHF
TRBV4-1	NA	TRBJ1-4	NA	TGCGCCAGCAGGCTCGTGGGGGCTGAGGCGGAAAAACTGTTTTTT	CASRLVGAEAEKLFF
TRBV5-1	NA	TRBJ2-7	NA	TGCGCCAGCAGCTCGAGCTCCTACGAGCAGTACTTC	CASSSSSYEQYF
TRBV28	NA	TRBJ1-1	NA	TGTGCCAGCGAGATGAACACTGAAGCTTTCTTT	CASEMNTEAFF
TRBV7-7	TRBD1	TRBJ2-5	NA	TGTGCTAGCAGCTTGGGGACAGGGAGGCATGAGACCCAGTACTTC	CASSLGTGRHETQYF
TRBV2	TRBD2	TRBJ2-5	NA	TGTGCCAGCATCCCACAGGAGGGGACCCTCGGGGGGGCGATGAAGACCCAGTACTTC	CASIPQEGTLGGAMKTQYF
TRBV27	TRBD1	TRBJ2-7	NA	TGTGCCAGCAGAACAGGGGCGCCCTACGAGCAGTACTTC	CASRTGAPYEQYF
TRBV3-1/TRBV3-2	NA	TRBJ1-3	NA	TGTGCCAGCAGCCTCCGATTAGGGACAGGAAACACCATATATTTT	CASSLRLGTGNTIYF
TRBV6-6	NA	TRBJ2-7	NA	TGTGCCAGCAGTCCCTTCGCCCCCCTCGTACGAGGGAGATCATACGAGCAGTACTTC	CASSPFAPLVRGRSYEQYF
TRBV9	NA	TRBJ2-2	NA	TGTGCCAGCAGCGTAGCTGTAGGTGGGGCGGGGTCCGGGGAGCTGTTTTTT	CASSVAVGGAGSGELFF
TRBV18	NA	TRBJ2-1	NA	TGTGCCAGCTCACCACCGGGGAGATACAATGAGCAGTTCTTC	CASSPPGRYNEQFF
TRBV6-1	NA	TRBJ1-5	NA	TGTGCCAGCAGTGAACGGCGGGCCGGTTTGCCCCAGCATTTT	CASSERRAGLPQHF
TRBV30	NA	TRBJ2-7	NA	TGTGCCTGGACCGTTCCGGGGATCACCTACGAGCAGTACTTC	CAWTVPGITYEQYF
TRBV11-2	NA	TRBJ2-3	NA	TGTGCCAGCAGCTTAGTGGTCGCGAGCGATACGCAGTATTTT	CASSLVVASDTQYF
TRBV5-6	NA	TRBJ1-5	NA	TGTGCCAGCAGCCCGGTCGGGTCGGGTCAGCCCCAGCATTTT	CASSPVGSGQPQHF
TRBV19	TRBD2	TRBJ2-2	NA	TGTGCCAGTAGTGTTCGACTAGCGGGGGGTCCCGGGGAGCTGTTTTTT	CASSVRLAGGPGELFF
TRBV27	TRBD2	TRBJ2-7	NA	TGTGCCAGCAGCTGGACTAGCGGGGGTTCGCTCATTATGGCGCAGTACTTC	CASSWTSGGSLIMAQYF
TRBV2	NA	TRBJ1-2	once	TGTGCCAGCGGGCAATTTAGGGGGTACACCTTC	CASGQFRGYTF
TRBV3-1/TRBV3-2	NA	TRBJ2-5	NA	TGTGCCAGCAGCCAAGACCGGGTTCAAGAGACCCAGTACTTC	CASSQDRVQETQYF